One and the same sample provided the 10 T cell receptor beta chains below, sequenced in a study of control samples from healthy donors and cancer patients (dated by TCRdb to 2018 to 2021). Receptor libraries were prepared by the immunoSEQ multiplex PCR assay. TCRdb holds this immuneACCESS table with in-frame rearrangements only. Some clones are missing; in checked studies, unresolved V genes explain under half, and the rest has no known cause. This sample holds roughly 220,000 clones; 85% to 95% were observed only once. Approximately 1.6% of the sample comes from the top ten. The sample was blood. The receptors were gathered from a man between 45 and 60 years old in good health.

As DNA, the CDR3 is TGTGCCAGCAGCTTGGCGGCGACCGGGGAGCTGTTTTTT. It encodes CASSLAATGELFF. The V call is TRBV5-4, the J call TRBJ2-2, with D unclear. This CDR3 spans 13 amino acids. CDR1 is SGHNT, CDR2 YYREEE, per germline (reference sequence). Trimming cost V 0 bases and J 5 bases, with 5 bases left between them. Together with reference TRBV5-4 and TRBJ2-2, the CDR3 gives the full variable domain: ETGVTQSPTHLIKTRGQQVTLRCSSQSGHNTVSWYQQALGQGPQFIFQYYREEENGRGNFPPRFSGLQFPNYSSELNVNALELDDSALYLCASSLAATGELFFGEGSRLTVL.

A word on this clone: Other nucleotide sequences from this sample produce the same CDR3. The rearrangement links TRBV6-5 to TRBJ1-1; D gene ambiguous. The germline CDR1 and CDR2 sequences are MNHEY and SVGAGI. V was shortened by 6 bases and J by 1 base, with 3 bases between the two germline ends. There are 11 residues in the CDR3. The CDR3, as DNA: TGTGCCAGCAGGAGGAACACTGAAGCTTTCTTT. Protein: CASRRNTEAFF.

The chain uses TRBV19 and TRBJ1-1; 10 bases agree with TRBD1. The CDR3 covers 17 residues. Trimming at V came to 2 bases and at J to 0 bases, leaving 6 bases not matched to a gene. In germline, CDR1 is LNHDA, CDR2 SQIVND (reference sequence). This chain's CDR3 is CASSIFSGQGMNTEAFF. The CDR3 DNA sequence: TGTGCCAGTAGTATATTTTCGGGACAGGGGATGAACACTGAAGCTTTCTTT. Looking up the rest from reference TRBV19 and TRBJ1-1 gives the full variable domain: DGGITQSPKYLFRKEGQNVTLSCEQNLNHDAMYWYRQDPGQGLRLIYYSQIVNDFQKGDIAEGYSVSREKKESFPLTVTSAQKNPTAFYLCASSIFSGQGMNTEAFFGQGTRLTVV.

The chain links TRBV11-2 to TRBJ1-2; no clear D. CDR3 length: 14 amino acids. Trimming cost V 5 bases and J 4 bases, with 14 bases left between them. The V gene's germline CDR1 is SGHAT and CDR2 FQNNGV. CDR3 in amino acids: CASSPSDQGYGYTF. As DNA, the CDR3 is TGTGCCAGCAGCCCTTCCGACCAAGGCTATGGCTACACCTTC. Based on the CDR3 plus reference TRBV11-2 and TRBJ1-2, the full variable domain is EAGVAQSPRYKIIEKRQSVAFWCNPISGHATLYWYQQILGQGPKLLIQFQNNGVVDDSQLPKDRFSAERLKGVDSTLKIQPAKLEDSAVYLCASSPSDQGYGYTFGSGTRLTVV.

The chain has TRBV2 and TRBJ1-5; 12 bases are shared with TRBD1. Germline V gives CDR1 SNHLY, CDR2 FYNNEI. V lost 1 base to trimming and J lost 7 bases; unmatched junction nucleotides: 2. CDR3 size: 15 residues. CDR3 region: CASSEEGTGGQPQHF. The CDR3 nucleotides read TGTGCCAGCAGTGAAGAAGGGACAGGGGGCCAGCCCCAGCATTTT.

The CDR3 DNA sequence: TGTGCCAGCAGGGCTCAAAGCAATCAGCCCCAGCATTTT. Amino acids: CASRAQSNQPQHF. This chain links TRBV28 with TRBJ1-5; no definite D call. This CDR3 has 13 residues. The V end was cut by 6 bases, the J end by 1 base, with 7 bases between. Germline V gene sequence: CDR1 MDHEN, CDR2 SYDVKM.

This clone has ten or more counts. This rearrangement joins TRBV11-1 to TRBJ2-5, with 8 bases matching TRBD1. Germline lookup yields CDR1 SGHAT and CDR2 FQDESV (reference sequence). The CDR3 extends over 14 amino acids. V shed 4 bases, J shed 1 base, and the junction held 2 bases outside the gene matches. The CDR3 DNA reads TGTGCCAGCAGCTCCGGACAGGGCCAAGAGACCCAGTACTTC. Amino acids: CASSSGQGQETQYF.

CDR3 sequence: CASSQDLRGSRPHNEQFF. As DNA, the CDR3 is TGTGCCAGCAGCCAAGATCTCCGGGGGAGTCGCCCCCACAATGAGCAGTTCTTC. V gene TRBV3-1 (or the pseudogene TRBV3-2) combines with J gene TRBJ2-1; TRBD2 might be the D (6 bases). The CDR3 loop spans 18 amino acids. Germline V gives CDR1 LGHDT, CDR2 YNNKEL (reference sequence). V was shortened by 0 bases and J by 5 bases, with 20 bases between the two germline ends.

The gene calls are TRBV5-4 and TRBJ1-1; weak D call: TRBD1 (6 bases). V was clipped by 5 bases and J by 0 bases, with 11 bases between them. Germline assignment: CDR1 SGHNT and CDR2 YYREEE (reference sequence). The CDR3 runs to 14 residues. The CDR3 region is CASRSGQMNTEAFF. The CDR3 DNA sequence: TGTGCCAGCAGAAGTGGACAGATGAACACTGAAGCTTTCTTT.

The chain couples TRBV6-5 to TRBJ1-6; D not resolved. V lost 0 bases and J 8 bases, leaving 11 bases between the germline ends. CDR1 and CDR2 from the germline V gene are MNHEY and SVGAGI. CDR3 length: 15 residues. Here the CDR3 reads CASSYSGVPDSPLHF. The CDR3, as DNA: TGTGCCAGCAGTTACTCTGGAGTACCGGATTCACCCCTCCACTTT.